This T cell receptor (beta chain) was profiled in a study of T-cell memory formation after mild COVID-19. Each CDR3 protein gets one entry after TCRdb re-called the 5' RACE reads with MiXCR. The sample gives under 450,000 distinct CDR3 sequences, 20% to 25% of which show up once; 21% is in the top ten. V was clipped by 3 bases and J by 10 bases, with 12 bases between them. The CDR3 sequence is 13 residues long. Germline values: CDR1 WSHSY, CDR2 SAAADI. The TCR was taken from a man aged 18 to 29 who had mild COVID-19 (a few samples of this study predate the infection). Cell type and time point are not known. The sample was PBMCs or a T cell subset sorted from them (not recorded which). This chain links TRBV10-2 with TRBJ1-4; D unresolved. This CDR3 reads CASSDSRSGKLFF. CDR3 bases: TGCGCCAGCAGTGACTCACGATCGGGAAAACTGTTTTTT.